This T cell receptor beta chain was recorded in a study of cytomegalovirus exposure and HLA in healthy donors. The study's findings and limits: An Asian-associated ancestry cluster reportedly showed fewer N-insertions than the approximately 620-donor mean in a later analysis. Usually a TCR sequence was rare, but some public TCRs were found in many donors.

Comment on this clone: Its specificity is unknown.

Use of 60 Vbeta and 13 Jbeta primers characterized the PCR. Original handling: About 11 million of 65 million to 95 million unique TCR beta chains were shared, per a later count. Libraries were prepared by immunoSEQ multiplex PCR; TCRdb keeps only in-frame clonotypes and omits some of them. D and trimming come from the DNA, and the V and J calls and clone size come from that table. This sample has tens of thousands of clones, with over 60% found just once. The receptor comes from a man in his thirties or forties in good health and CMV-seronegative. The source material was PBMCs.

CDR3 region: CASSSRTGSLATIPYNEQFF. The CDR3 DNA reads as TGTGCCAGCAGTTCACGTACGGGGAGTCTAGCGACCATCCCCTACAATGAGCAGTTCTTC. The chain joins TRBV5-4 to TRBJ2-1, with D perhaps TRBD2 (6 bases). With 5 bases removed from V and 2 bases from J, the gap between germline ends came to 29 bases. Germline CDR1 reads SGHNT; CDR2 reads YYREEE (reference sequence). The CDR3 contains 20 residues.